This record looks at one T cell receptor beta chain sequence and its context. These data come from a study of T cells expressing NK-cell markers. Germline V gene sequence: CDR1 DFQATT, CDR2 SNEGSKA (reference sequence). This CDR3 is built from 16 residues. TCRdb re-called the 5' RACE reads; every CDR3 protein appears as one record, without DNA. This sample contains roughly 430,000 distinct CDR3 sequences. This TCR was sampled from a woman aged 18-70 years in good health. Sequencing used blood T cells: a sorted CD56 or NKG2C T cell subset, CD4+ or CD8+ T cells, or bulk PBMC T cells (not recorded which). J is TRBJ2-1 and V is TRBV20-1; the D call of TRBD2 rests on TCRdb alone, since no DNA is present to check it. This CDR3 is CSALGLAGVTGNEQFF.